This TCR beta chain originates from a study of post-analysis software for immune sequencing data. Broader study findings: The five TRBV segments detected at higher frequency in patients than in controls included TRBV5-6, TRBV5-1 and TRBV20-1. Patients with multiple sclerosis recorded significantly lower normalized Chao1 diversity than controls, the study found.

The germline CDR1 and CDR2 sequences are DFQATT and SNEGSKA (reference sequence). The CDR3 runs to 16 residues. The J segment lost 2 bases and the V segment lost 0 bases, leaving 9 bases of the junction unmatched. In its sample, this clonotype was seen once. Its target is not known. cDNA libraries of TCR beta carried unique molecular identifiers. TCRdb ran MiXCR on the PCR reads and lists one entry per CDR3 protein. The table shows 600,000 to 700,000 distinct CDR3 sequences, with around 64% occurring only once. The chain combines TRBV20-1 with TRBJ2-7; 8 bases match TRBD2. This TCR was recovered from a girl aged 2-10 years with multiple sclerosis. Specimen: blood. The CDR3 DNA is TGCAGTGCTAGAGATAGGCGGGGTAGCGGGACCTACGAGCAGTACTTC. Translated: CSARDRRGSGTYEQYF.